This TCR beta chain comes out of a study of control samples from healthy donors and cancer patients. The protocol was immunoSEQ multiplex PCR, while the TCRdb copy is restricted to in-frame clones and leaves out a portion. Seen here are under 150,000 clones, around nine tenths observed once, and the top ten hold around 4.9%. Germline CDR1 is LGHDT and CDR2 is YNNKEL (reference sequence). CDR3 size: 13 residues. The V end was cut by 2 bases, the J end by 1 base, with 5 bases between. The source is a man under 40 in good health. Sequences were obtained from blood. V usage is TRBV3-1 (or the pseudogene TRBV3-2) and J usage is TRBJ1-1; no firm D call. CDR3: CASSQQQNTEAFF. Here the CDR3 DNA reads TGTGCCAGCAGCCAACAACAGAACACTGAAGCTTTCTTT.